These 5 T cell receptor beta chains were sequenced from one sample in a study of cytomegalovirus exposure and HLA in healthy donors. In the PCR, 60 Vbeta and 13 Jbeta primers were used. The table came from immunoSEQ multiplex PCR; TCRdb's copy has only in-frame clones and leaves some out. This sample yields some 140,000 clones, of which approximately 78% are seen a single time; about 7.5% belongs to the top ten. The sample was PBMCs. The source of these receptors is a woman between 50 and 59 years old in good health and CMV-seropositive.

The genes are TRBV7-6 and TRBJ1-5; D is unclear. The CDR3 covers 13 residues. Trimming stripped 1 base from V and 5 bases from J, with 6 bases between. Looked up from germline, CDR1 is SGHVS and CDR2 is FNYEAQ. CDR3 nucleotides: TGTGCCAGCAGCTTAGACACCCATCAGCCCCAGCATTTT. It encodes CASSLDTHQPQHF.

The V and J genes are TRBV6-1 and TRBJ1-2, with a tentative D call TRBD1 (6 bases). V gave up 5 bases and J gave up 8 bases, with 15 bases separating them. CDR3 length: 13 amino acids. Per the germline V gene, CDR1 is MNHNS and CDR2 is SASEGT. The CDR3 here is CASSPDRLFGYTF. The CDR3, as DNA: TGTGCCAGCAGTCCCGACAGGTTATTCGGCTACACCTTC.

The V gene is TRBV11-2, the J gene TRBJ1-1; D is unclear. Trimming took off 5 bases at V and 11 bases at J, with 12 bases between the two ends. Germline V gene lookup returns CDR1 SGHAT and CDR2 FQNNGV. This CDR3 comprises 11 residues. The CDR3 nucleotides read TGTGCCAGCAGCCCCCGCGGGGATGCTTTCTTT. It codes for CASSPRGDAFF.

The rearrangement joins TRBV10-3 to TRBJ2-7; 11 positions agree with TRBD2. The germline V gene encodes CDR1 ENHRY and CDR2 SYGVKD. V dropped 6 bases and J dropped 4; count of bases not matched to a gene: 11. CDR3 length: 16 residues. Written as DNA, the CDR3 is TGTGCCATCAGCGGGACTAGCGGAGCAGACCCTTACGAGCAGTACTTC. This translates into CAISGTSGADPYEQYF.

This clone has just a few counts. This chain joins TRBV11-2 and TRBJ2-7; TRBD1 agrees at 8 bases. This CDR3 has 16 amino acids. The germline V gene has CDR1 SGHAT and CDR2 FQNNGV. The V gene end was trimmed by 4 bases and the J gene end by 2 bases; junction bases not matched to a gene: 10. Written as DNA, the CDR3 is TGTGCCAGCAGCTCGGACTGGACAGGGATCCCCTACGAGCAGTACTTC. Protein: CASSSDWTGIPYEQYF.